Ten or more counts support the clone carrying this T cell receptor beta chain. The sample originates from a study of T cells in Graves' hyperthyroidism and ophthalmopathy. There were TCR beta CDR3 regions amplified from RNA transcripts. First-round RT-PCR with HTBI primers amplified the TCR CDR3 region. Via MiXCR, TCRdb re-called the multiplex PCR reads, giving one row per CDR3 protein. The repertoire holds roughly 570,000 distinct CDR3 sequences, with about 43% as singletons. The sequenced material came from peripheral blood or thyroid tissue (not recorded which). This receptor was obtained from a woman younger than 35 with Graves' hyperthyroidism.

CDR3 in DNA: TGCGCCAGCACCCCGAACAGGGATGTCTCCTACGAGCAGTACTTC. The encoded protein is CASTPNRDVSYEQYF. The gene calls are TRBV4-1 and TRBJ2-7; perhaps TRBD1 as D (6 bases). The CDR3 is made up of 15 amino acids. Germline values: CDR1 MGHRA, CDR2 YSYEKL. Trimming stripped 7 bases from V and 0 bases from J, with 16 bases between.